This T cell receptor beta chain is drawn from a study of response to subunit inactivated influenza vaccine. Study-wide findings and caveats: Authors suggested each seasonal influenza vaccination recruits few new T cells.

As to this clonotype: Its antigen is still unknown.

TCRdb independently ran MiXCR on the RT-PCR reads; one entry per CDR3 protein. The sample has about 300,000 distinct CDR3 sequences, roughly 22% seen once. CDR1 is SGHAT and CDR2 is FQNNGV in the germline V gene. The V end lost 2 bases, the J end lost 7 bases, and 9 bases lay between the germline ends. This CDR3 is built from 13 residues. This TCR was recovered from a man in his fifties or sixties who received an inactivated influenza vaccine. This rearrangement joins TRBV11-2 to TRBJ2-4; D not certain. The material was PBMCs from blood, obtained about 20 months after vaccination. The CDR3 region is CASSLNVDNIQYF. Here the CDR3 DNA reads TGTGCCAGCAGCTTAAACGTGGATAACATTCAGTACTTC.